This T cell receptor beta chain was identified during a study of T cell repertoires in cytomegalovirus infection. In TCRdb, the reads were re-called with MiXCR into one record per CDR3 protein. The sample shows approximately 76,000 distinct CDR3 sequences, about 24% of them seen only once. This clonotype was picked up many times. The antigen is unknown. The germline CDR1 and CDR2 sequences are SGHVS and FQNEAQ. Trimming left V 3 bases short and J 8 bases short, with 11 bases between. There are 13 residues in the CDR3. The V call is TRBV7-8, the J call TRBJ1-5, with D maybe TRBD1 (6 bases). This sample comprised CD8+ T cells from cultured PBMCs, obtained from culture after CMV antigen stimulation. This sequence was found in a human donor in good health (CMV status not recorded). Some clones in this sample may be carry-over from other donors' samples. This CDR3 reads CASSLRDIEPQHF. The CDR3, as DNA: TGTGCCAGCAGCTTGAGGGACATTGAGCCCCAGCATTTT.